This passage covers 25 T cell receptor beta chains from one sample sequenced in a study of early T cells in non-severe SARS-CoV-2 infection. TCRdb independently ran MiXCR on the 5' RACE reads; one entry per CDR3 protein. The profile shows tens of thousands of distinct CDR3 sequences, 12% to 15% of them singletons. Sequencing was done on a sample of whole blood. The receptors were sampled from an adult who was a healthcare worker with PCR-confirmed SARS-CoV-2 infection or an uninfected control (not recorded which).

This chain uses TRBV7-9 with TRBJ1-2; TRBD1 matches 7 bases. The CDR3 runs 14 residues. Germline V gene data show CDR1 as SEHNR and CDR2 as FQNEAQ (reference sequence). Trimming at V came to 5 bases and at J to 4 bases, leaving 7 bases not matched to a gene. Written as DNA, the CDR3 is TGTGCCAGCAGCAGCCAGGGGGGCCTCTATGGCTACACCTTC. Residues: CASSSQGGLYGYTF.

This clonotype was counted only a few times. The J gene is TRBJ1-2, the V gene TRBV12-3 or TRBV12-4; no reliable D call. This CDR3 has 13 residues. Deletions cut 2 bases from V and 3 bases from J, with 7 bases between. In DNA, the CDR3 is TGTGCCAGCAGTTTACGGGTTTACTATGGCTACACCTTC. It translates to CASSLRVYYGYTF.

The chain links TRBV7-2 to TRBJ2-3, with 7 nucleotides matching TRBD1. With 1 base clipped from V and 6 bases from J, the junction kept 7 bases outside the gene matches. CDR3 size: 15 residues. Germline CDR1 reads SGHTA; CDR2 reads FQGNSA. The CDR3 DNA reads as TGTGCCAGCAGCTTAGAGACAGGGATAATGGATACGCAGTATTTT. Encoded protein: CASSLETGIMDTQYF.

This clonotype was picked up many times. The chain couples TRBV14 to TRBJ2-5; D remains ambiguous. Germline CDR1 reads SGHDN; CDR2 reads FVKESK. This CDR3 contains 13 residues. V dropped 4 bases and J dropped 1 base, with 7 bases sitting between them. The CDR3 protein is CASSRGTQETQYF. The CDR3 DNA reads as TGTGCCAGCAGCCGAGGAACCCAAGAGACCCAGTACTTC.

This clonotype was counted a few times. J is TRBJ2-3 and V is TRBV20-1, with D possibly TRBD2 on 7 matching bases. The CDR3 has 15 amino acids. Germline CDR1 DFQATT, CDR2 SNEGSKA (reference sequence). V was cut by 6 bases and J by 5 bases, with 21 bases left in between. CDR3: CSAPVGGGRIDTQYF. Here the CDR3 DNA reads TGCAGTGCCCCAGTAGGGGGGGGCCGCATAGATACGCAGTATTTT.

This clonotype was seen more than once but under ten times. This sequence joins TRBV20-1 and TRBJ1-5, with no clear D. V lost 1 base to trimming and J lost 6 bases, with 13 bases between them. In germline, CDR1 is DFQATT, CDR2 SNEGSKA (reference sequence). This CDR3 has 14 amino acids. The CDR3 coding sequence is TGCAGTGCTAGAGCCCCTGACGGCATTCAGCCCCAGCATTTT. Its translation: CSARAPDGIQPQHF.

With respect to this clonotype: At one end, the junction sequence differs from germline, possibly due to a read error. The chain has TRBV5-1 and TRBJ1-1; D remains unclear. The CDR3 covers 14 residues. Germline V gene data show CDR1 as SGHRS and CDR2 as YFSETQ. For the CDR3, the DNA is TGCGCCAGCAGCTTCCAGGACTTGAACACTGAAGTTTTCTTT. Translation: CASSFQDLNTEVFF.

The V and J genes are TRBV9 and TRBJ1-1; maybe TRBD1 (6 bases). Germline V gene lookup returns CDR1 SGDLS and CDR2 YYNGEE. V lost 5 bases, J lost 5 bases, and 16 bases lay in between. The CDR3 has 14 residues. The CDR3: CASSKQGGSTEAFF. The DNA of the CDR3 is TGTGCCAGCAGTAAACAGGGAGGGAGTACTGAAGCTTTCTTT.

This clonotype came up a few times. The chain links TRBV30 to TRBJ1-3; D gene ambiguous. V lost 3 bases to trimming and J lost 0 bases, with 6 bases between them. The CDR3 sequence is 13 residues long. The germline V gene has CDR1 GTSNPN and CDR2 SVGIG (reference sequence). The CDR3 loop reads CAWRLNSGNTIYF. The CDR3 nucleotides read TGTGCCTGGAGGCTGAACTCTGGAAACACCATATATTTT.

This clonotype was seen a handful of times. This sequence joins TRBV6-1 and TRBJ2-5; tentatively, D is TRBD2 (6 bases). The CDR3 is 15 residues long. The ends were cut back, 4 bases at V and 3 bases at J, with 15 bases in the middle. The V gene's germline CDR1 is MNHNS and CDR2 SASEGT. CDR3 sequence reads: CASSAQMAGKETQYF. DNA for the CDR3: TGTGCCAGCAGTGCCCAAATGGCGGGGAAAGAGACCCAGTACTTC.

This clonotype was detected a few times. The J gene is TRBJ2-7, the V gene TRBV5-1, with TRBD1 as a possible D gene (6 bases). Trimming took off 5 bases at V and 2 bases at J, with 14 bases between the two ends. This CDR3 has 14 residues. Germline loops: CDR1 SGHRS, CDR2 YFSETQ. The CDR3 DNA follows: TGCGCCAGCAGTGATGGGGACACCCCCTACGAGCAGTACTTC. Translating it yields CASSDGDTPYEQYF.

In this sample, this clonotype turned up a few times. The rearrangement joins TRBV29-1 to TRBJ1-1, with a tentative D call TRBD1 (6 bases). Per germline, CDR1 SQVTM and CDR2 ANQGSEA. The CDR3 spans 13 residues. Between the trimmed V and J ends, which lost 7 bases and 1 base, there was a span of 13 bases. The CDR3 region is CSETGRGNTEAFF. For the CDR3, the DNA is TGCAGCGAAACGGGCAGGGGGAACACTGAAGCTTTCTTT.

V is TRBV7-9 and J is TRBJ1-1; D remains ambiguous. The germline V gene encodes CDR1 SEHNR and CDR2 FQNEAQ (reference sequence). Trimming left V 1 base short and J 0 bases short, with 9 bases between. This CDR3 spans 15 amino acids. The CDR3 DNA reads TGTGCCAGCAGCTTAGGAGCAGCCCTGAACACTGAAGCTTTCTTT. This gives the protein CASSLGAALNTEAFF.

CDR3 residues: CASSRWWDRGLSYNEQFF. DNA of the CDR3: TGTGCCAGCAGCCGTTGGTGGGACAGGGGGCTGTCCTACAATGAGCAGTTCTTC. The V gene is TRBV7-2, the J gene TRBJ2-1; TRBD1 aligns across 12 bases. The CDR3 has 18 amino acids. V lost 5 bases to trimming and J lost 1 base; unmatched junction nucleotides: 9. Germline CDR1 reads SGHTA; CDR2 reads FQGNSA.

The table lists this clonotype with a few counts. V and J are TRBV10-1 and TRBJ1-1, with D possibly being TRBD1 (5 bases). V lost 3 bases and J lost 0, with 11 bases in between. This CDR3 is 15 amino acids long. Germline V gene sequence: CDR1 WNHNN, CDR2 SYGVQD (reference sequence). CDR3 coding DNA: TGCGCCAGCAGTGATGGGGGTCGAATGAACACTGAAGCTTTCTTT. This gives the protein CASSDGGRMNTEAFF.

This clonotype was counted only a few times. This chain joins TRBV5-8 and TRBJ1-1; 11 bases are a match to TRBD1. The CDR3 extends over 18 amino acids. CDR1 is SGHTS and CDR2 is YDEGEE in the germline V gene. Trimming removed 2 bases from V and 3 bases from J; junction bases left unmatched: 12. The CDR3 DNA reads TGTGCCAGCAGCTTCCGGACAGGGGGCGTGGGGCCCTACACTGAAGCTTTCTTT. Residues: CASSFRTGGVGPYTEAFF.

This clonotype turned up a few times. The chain carries TRBV15 and TRBJ2-1; 7 bases line up with TRBD1. The CDR3 contains 13 residues. V dropped 3 bases and J dropped 7; count of bases not matched to a gene: 3. Germline V lookup: CDR1 LNHNV, CDR2 YYDKDF (reference sequence). CDR3 nucleotide sequence: TGTGCCACCAGCAGGGGGACAGTAAATGAGCAGTTCTTC. Translating it yields CATSRGTVNEQFF.

This clonotype was detected a few times. The rearrangement joins TRBV5-8 to TRBJ1-1, with no clear D. Germline V gene data show CDR1 as SGHTS and CDR2 as YDEGEE. The CDR3 has 13 amino acids. The V and J ends lost 2 bases and 5 bases respectively, with 10 bases between them. In DNA form, the CDR3 reads TGTGCCAGCAGCTTTAGCAGAGGGACTGAAGCTTTCTTT. Amino acids: CASSFSRGTEAFF.

This clonotype was seen more than once but under ten times. The J gene is TRBJ2-7, the V gene TRBV9; 10 bases align to TRBD1. This CDR3 is 15 amino acids long. The germline V gene has CDR1 SGDLS and CDR2 YYNGEE. V was clipped by 2 bases and J by 2 bases; unmatched bases: 4. The CDR3 nucleotides read TGTGCCAGCAGCGTTTCAGGACAGGGGGCCTACGAGCAGTACTTC. Translation gives CASSVSGQGAYEQYF. Combining the CDR3 with reference TRBV9 and TRBJ2-7 gives the whole variable domain DSGVTQTPKHLITATGQRVTLRCSPRSGDLSVYWYQQSLDQGLQFLIQYYNGEERAKGNILERFSAQQFPDLHSELNLSSLELGDSALYFCASSVSGQGAYEQYFGPGTRLTVT.

For this clonotype: A much larger clone sits a single nucleotide away, making a read error possible. The rearrangement links TRBV4-1 to TRBJ2-7; D is possibly TRBD1 (6 bases). Looked up from germline, CDR1 is MGHRA and CDR2 is YSYEKL. The length of the CDR3 is 18 residues. The DNA of the CDR3 is TGCGCCAACAGCCAAGATCTCGGTTTAAGGGGGAATTCCTACGAGCAGTACTTC. Translation: CANSQDLGLRGNSYEQYF.

This clonotype was seen only a few times. The rearrangement uses TRBV12-3 or TRBV12-4 and TRBJ2-3; D unresolved. Trimming removed 5 bases at V and 0 bases at J, with 12 bases between. The CDR3 is 15 residues long. The CDR3, as DNA: TGTGCCAGCAGTGGAAAGGGTCCTAGCACAGATACGCAGTATTTT. It encodes CASSGKGPSTDTQYF.

J is TRBJ2-7 and V is TRBV13, with TRBD1 matching 7 bases. V lost 0 bases and J lost 6; bases outside the gene matches: 11. Per germline, CDR1 PRHDT and CDR2 FYEKMQ (reference sequence). This CDR3 has 16 amino acids. Here the CDR3 reads CASSLGGQGVNSEQYF. CDR3 nucleotides: TGTGCCAGCAGCTTAGGTGGGCAGGGGGTAAATAGCGAGCAGTACTTC.

In this sample, this clonotype turned up a few times. V is TRBV29-1 and J is TRBJ1-2, with a possible D match to TRBD1 (6 bases). CDR1 is SQVTM, CDR2 ANQGSEA, per germline. V lost 7 bases to trimming and J lost 7 bases, with 19 bases between them. CDR3 length equals 13 residues. The CDR3 reads CSGEGGPDSGYTF. The CDR3, as DNA: TGCAGCGGAGAGGGGGGGCCCGACTCTGGCTACACCTTC.

At least ten counts were recorded for this clonotype. V and J are TRBV29-1 and TRBJ2-1; the match to TRBD1 covers 9 bases. The ends lost 6 bases at V and 1 base at J; junction bases unmatched: 10. The CDR3 covers 16 residues. Germline V gives CDR1 SQVTM, CDR2 ANQGSEA. The CDR3 DNA follows: TGCAGCGTCCCGGGACAGGGTACTATATCCTACAATGAGCAGTTCTTC. It translates to CSVPGQGTISYNEQFF.

This clonotype was observed a few times. V gene TRBV6-4 combines with J gene TRBJ2-2; the D is unclear. Deletions cut 0 bases from V and 3 bases from J, with 2 bases between. The CDR3 is 13 residues long. Germline CDR1 is MRHNA and CDR2 is SNTAGT. In nucleotides, the CDR3 is TGTGCCAGCAGTGACTCTGACACCGGGGAGCTGTTTTTT. Residues: CASSDSDTGELFF.